The 15 T cell receptor beta chains in this list originate from one sample, sequenced in a study of T cell responses to AZD1222 COVID-19 vaccine. Some clones are missing from TCRdb's copy, which holds only in-frame ones; the method was immunoSEQ multiplex PCR. The top ten clones hold more than 3.5% of a sample with 110,000 to 150,000 clones, 92% of them seen once. The sequencing here drew on peripheral blood, taken on day 0 of AZD1222 vaccination. The receptors were gathered from an adult in good health.

There are a few counts of this clone. This chain uses TRBV14 with TRBJ2-1; D possibly uses TRBD1 or TRBD2 (5 bases each). The CDR3 loop spans 15 amino acids. The V gene lost 2 bases and the J gene lost 8 bases, with 16 bases spanning the gap. Germline-derived CDR1 and CDR2 are SGHDN and FVKESK. The CDR3: CASSQSGPLTDEQFF. The CDR3 bases are TGTGCCAGCAGCCAATCGGGACCCCTCACAGATGAGCAGTTCTTC.

This clone came up once. The chain couples TRBV30 to TRBJ1-5; D is undetermined. V lost 0 bases, J lost 5 bases, and 8 bases lay in between. Germline loops: CDR1 GTSNPN, CDR2 SVGIG (reference sequence). The CDR3 spans 13 residues. CDR3 nucleotides: TGTGCCTGGAGTGTAGGTATTTATCAGCCCCAGCATTTT. It translates to CAWSVGIYQPQHF.

The chain is built from TRBV30 and TRBJ2-3, with 7 positions matching TRBD1. The length of the CDR3 is 12 residues. V lost 5 bases and J lost 8; bases outside the gene matches: 7. The V gene's germline CDR1 is GTSNPN and CDR2 SVGIG (reference sequence). CDR3 nucleotide sequence: TGTGCCTGGGGGACAGTTGCTATTACGCAGTATTTT. It is translated as CAWGTVAITQYF.

The genes are TRBV10-1 and TRBJ1-2, with D possibly being TRBD1 (5 bases). The germline V gene has CDR1 WNHNN and CDR2 SYGVQD (reference sequence). The CDR3 consists of 14 residues. V shed 4 bases and J shed 4 bases, with 13 bases lying between them. The CDR3 sequence: CASSASRGGYGYTF. DNA of the CDR3: TGCGCCAGCAGTGCCTCCCGGGGCGGCTATGGCTACACCTTC.

The chain couples TRBV21-1 to TRBJ1-1; the D call in the table, TRBD1, was not verified against the DNA. TRBV21-1 is a pseudogene segment. The CDR3 covers 15 residues. The CDR3, as DNA: TGTGCCAGCAGCCAGGGGGCCAGGCTGAACACTGAAGCTTTCTTT. It encodes CASSQGARLNTEAFF.

The V and J genes are TRBV15 and TRBJ2-7, with D possibly being TRBD2 (7 bases). CDR1 is LNHNV and CDR2 is YYDKDF in the germline V gene (reference sequence). The CDR3 consists of 16 residues. The V end was cut by 0 bases, the J end by 2 bases, with 14 bases between. The CDR3 sequence is CATSRDVGGVPYEQYF. CDR3 coding DNA: TGTGCCACCAGCAGAGATGTAGGGGGGGTTCCCTACGAGCAGTACTTC.

The chain combines TRBV3-1 (or the pseudogene TRBV3-2) with TRBJ1-1; D gene unclear. From germline, CDR1 is LGHDT and CDR2 YNNKEL (reference sequence). The CDR3 length is 13 residues. The V end was cut by 4 bases, the J end by 7 bases, with 13 bases between. CDR3 bases: TGTGCCAGCAGCCCAACCGTACCGTTTGAAGCTTTCTTT. Translated: CASSPTVPFEAFF.

The chain carries TRBV7-9 and TRBJ1-5; 9 nucleotides line up with TRBD1. There are 16 residues in the CDR3. The junction had 8 bases not matched to a gene; V was cut back by 4 bases and J by 4 bases. Germline V gives CDR1 SEHNR, CDR2 FQNEAQ (reference sequence). The CDR3 region has the DNA TGTGCCAGCAGCTACAATGGGACAGGGCCTAATCAGCCCCAGCATTTT. It codes for CASSYNGTGPNQPQHF.

The chain is built from TRBV4-1 and TRBJ1-3; the D is unclear. Trimming removed 2 bases at V and 0 bases at J, with 8 bases between. Germline loops: CDR1 MGHRA, CDR2 YSYEKL. The CDR3 spans 15 residues. The CDR3 protein is CASSQLHYSGNTIYF. In DNA, the CDR3 is TGCGCCAGCAGCCAATTACACTACTCTGGAAACACCATATATTTT.

This chain uses TRBV12-3 or TRBV12-4 with TRBJ2-3; D not certain. The CDR3 spans 13 residues. Trimming pared 4 bases from V and 2 bases from J, leaving 7 bases between. In nucleotides, the CDR3 is TGTGCCAGCAGTTCCCGGATCACAGATACGCAGTATTTT. Its translation: CASSSRITDTQYF.

CDR3 DNA: TGTGCCAGCAGACCCGTGGGGGACTCTGGGGCCAACGTCCTGACTTTC. It translates to CASRPVGDSGANVLTF. The V gene is TRBV3-1 (or the pseudogene TRBV3-2), the J gene TRBJ2-6, with D perhaps given as TRBD1 or TRBD2 (5 bases each). Trimming removed 6 bases from V and 0 bases from J, with 12 bases in between. This CDR3 is 16 amino acids long. Germline lookup yields CDR1 LGHDT and CDR2 YNNKEL (reference sequence).

The CDR3 region has the DNA TGTGCCAGCAGTGCTGTTCCGAGCCCCAACTATGGCTACACCTTC. Its translation: CASSAVPSPNYGYTF. The chain employs TRBV2 and TRBJ1-2; D remains unclear. The V end lost 4 bases, the J end lost 2 bases, and 14 bases lay between the germline ends. CDR1 and CDR2 from the germline V gene are SNHLY and FYNNEI. The CDR3 is made up of 15 amino acids.

The chain uses TRBV10-1 and TRBJ2-1; tentatively, D is TRBD2 (6 bases). The CDR3 totals 14 residues. The V end lost 6 bases, the J end lost 6 bases, and 15 bases lay between the germline ends. The germline CDR1 and CDR2 sequences are WNHNN and SYGVQD (reference sequence). CDR3: CASSLSGPRNEQFF. Here the CDR3 DNA reads TGCGCCAGCAGCCTTAGCGGCCCCCGCAATGAGCAGTTCTTC.

Comment on this clone: In the same sample, other DNA sequences code for this CDR3. This sequence joins TRBV11-2 and TRBJ1-1; D is undetermined. Germline V gives CDR1 SGHAT, CDR2 FQNNGV. V was cut by 5 bases and J by 0 bases, with 13 bases left in between. The CDR3 consists of 15 residues. The CDR3 protein is CASSPRRVMNTEAFF. CDR3 coding DNA: TGTGCCAGCAGCCCGCGTCGGGTAATGAACACTGAAGCTTTCTTT.

This chain connects TRBV7-2 to TRBJ2-5, with D uncertain. Germline CDR1 reads SGHTA; CDR2 reads FQGNSA. V was pared by 5 bases and J by 2 bases, with 9 bases between. This CDR3 comprises 13 residues. The CDR3 spells CASSVARQETQYF. Here the CDR3 DNA reads TGTGCCAGCAGCGTGGCCCGGCAAGAGACCCAGTACTTC.